A single sample is the source of the 4 T cell receptor beta chains below, sequenced in a study of blood T cell repertoires in COVID-19. Generated by immunoSEQ multiplex PCR, the TCRdb table keeps only in-frame clones and is missing some. The sample has under 250,000 clones; around 90% are singletons. Sequencing was done on a sample of peripheral blood. The receptors come from a man aged 60 to 75 who had recovered from COVID-19.

This chain uses TRBV7-2 with TRBJ2-7, with TRBD1 matching 9 bases. V lost 0 bases and J lost 3; bases outside the gene matches: 9. The CDR3 has 17 residues. Germline-derived CDR1 and CDR2 are SGHTA and FQGNSA. The CDR3 DNA reads TGTGCCAGCAGCTTAGCTTCAGGACAGGGGTACCACTACGAGCAGTACTTC. Encoded protein: CASSLASGQGYHYEQYF.

The V and J genes are TRBV5-5 and TRBJ1-2, with D maybe TRBD1 (6 bases). The CDR3 loop spans 14 amino acids. The ends were cut back, 3 bases at V and 4 bases at J, with 13 bases in the middle. Germline V CDR1 and CDR2: SGHKS, YYEKEE (reference sequence). The CDR3 nucleotides are TGTGCCAGCAGCTCGTCTCAGGGGACCTATGGCTACACCTTC. It specifies CASSSSQGTYGYTF.

The rearrangement joins TRBV19 to TRBJ1-6; 12 nucleotides line up with TRBD1. V lost 3 bases and J lost 15; bases outside the gene matches: 6. This CDR3 has 14 residues. The germline V gene has CDR1 LNHDA and CDR2 SQIVND (reference sequence). The CDR3, as DNA: TGTGCCAGTAGTATGAGGGACAGGGGGCTTCTCCTCCACTTT. This translates into CASSMRDRGLLLHF.

The gene calls are TRBV7-2 and TRBJ2-3, with 14 positions matching TRBD2. Trimming cost V 4 bases and J 3 bases; bases outside gene matches: 9. This CDR3 contains 18 residues. Germline assignment: CDR1 SGHTA and CDR2 FQGNSA. CDR3 sequence (DNA): TGTGCCAGCAGCTCATCGAGACTAGCGGGAGGGGCGACAGATACGCAGTATTTT. Its protein is CASSSSRLAGGATDTQYF.